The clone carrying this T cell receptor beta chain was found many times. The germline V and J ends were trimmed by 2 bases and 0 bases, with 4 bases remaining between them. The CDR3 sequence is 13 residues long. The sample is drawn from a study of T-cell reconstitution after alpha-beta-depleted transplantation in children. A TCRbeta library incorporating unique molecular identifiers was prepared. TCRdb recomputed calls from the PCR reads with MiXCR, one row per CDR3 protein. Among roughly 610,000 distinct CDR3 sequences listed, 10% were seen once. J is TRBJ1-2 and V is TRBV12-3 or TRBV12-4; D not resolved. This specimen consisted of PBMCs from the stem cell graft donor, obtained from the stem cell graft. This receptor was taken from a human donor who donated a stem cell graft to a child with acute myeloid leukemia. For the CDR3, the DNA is TGTGCCAGCAGTTTACCGGCTAACTATGGCTACACCTTC. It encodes CASSLPANYGYTF.